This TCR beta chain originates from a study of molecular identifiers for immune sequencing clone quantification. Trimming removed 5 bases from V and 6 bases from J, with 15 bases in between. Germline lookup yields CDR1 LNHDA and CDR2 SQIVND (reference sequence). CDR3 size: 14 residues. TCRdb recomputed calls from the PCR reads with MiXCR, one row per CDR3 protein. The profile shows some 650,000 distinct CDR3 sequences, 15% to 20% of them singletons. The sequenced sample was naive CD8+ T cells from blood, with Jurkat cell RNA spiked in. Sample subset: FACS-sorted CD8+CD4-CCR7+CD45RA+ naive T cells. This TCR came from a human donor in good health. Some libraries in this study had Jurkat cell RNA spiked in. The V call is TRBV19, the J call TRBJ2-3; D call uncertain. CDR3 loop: CASSFNGAVDTQYF. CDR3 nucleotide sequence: TGTGCCAGTAGTTTTAACGGCGCGGTGGATACGCAGTATTTT.